These 9 T cell receptor beta chains were sequenced from one sample in a study of T cell changes during pregnancy in multiple sclerosis. The protocol was immunoSEQ multiplex PCR, while the TCRdb copy is restricted to in-frame clones and leaves out a portion. The sample lists 58,000 or so clones; around nine tenths were seen once. The input for sequencing was CD4+ T cells from peripheral blood mononuclear cells, taken in the third trimester of pregnancy. The receptors come from a female donor with multiple sclerosis, enrolled in a pregnancy study.

The table lists this clone with a count of one. In nucleotides, the CDR3 is TGTGCCAGCTGTCCCCGGAGTCTGTGTGAAAAACTGTTTTTT. This codes for CASCPRSLCEKLFF. The J gene is TRBJ1-4, the V gene TRBV9, with no clear D. Germline CDR1 SGDLS, CDR2 YYNGEE. This CDR3 contains 14 residues. The V and J ends lost 7 bases and 7 bases respectively, with 17 bases between them.

The rearrangement joins TRBV7-9 to TRBJ2-1; 10 bases agree with TRBD1. V lost 2 bases, J lost 4 bases, and 8 bases stayed unmatched. The germline CDR1 and CDR2 sequences are SEHNR and FQNEAQ (reference sequence). The CDR3 is 17 residues long. The CDR3 loop reads CASSLRYGTGDYNEQFF. As DNA, the CDR3 is TGTGCCAGCAGCTTACGTTATGGGACAGGGGATTACAATGAGCAGTTCTTC. The whole variable domain, filled in from reference TRBV7-9 and TRBJ2-1, reads DTGVSQNPRHKITKRGQNVTFRCDPISEHNRLYWYRQTLGQGPEFLTYFQNEAQLEKSRLLSDRFSAERPKGSFSTLEIQRTEQGDSAMYLCASSLRYGTGDYNEQFFGPGTRLTVL.

The chain links TRBV6-6 to TRBJ2-7, with TRBD1 matching over 7 bases. Germline CDR1 reads MNHNY; CDR2 reads SVGAGI (reference sequence). The V gene end was trimmed by 2 bases and the J gene end by 3 bases; junction bases not matched to a gene: 7. This CDR3 contains 15 residues. For the CDR3, the DNA is TGTGCCAGCAGTTACCCCGGGACAGCTGACTACGAGCAGTACTTC. Translating gives CASSYPGTADYEQYF.

V gene TRBV6-6 combines with J gene TRBJ2-4; D perhaps matches TRBD1 (6 bases). This CDR3 comprises 16 residues. The V end was cut by 5 bases, the J end by 0 bases, with 14 bases between. Germline CDR1 is MNHNY and CDR2 is SVGAGI (reference sequence). In nucleotides, the CDR3 is TGTGCCAGCAGTCTCAGGGGAACTCTAGCCAAAAACATTCAGTACTTC. The encoded protein is CASSLRGTLAKNIQYF.

V and J are TRBV30 and TRBJ2-7; TRBD2 matches 9 bases. After removal of 6 bases from V and 3 bases from J, the junction contained 15 bases not matched to a gene. The germline V gene has CDR1 GTSNPN and CDR2 SVGIG (reference sequence). The CDR3 has 16 residues. The CDR3 DNA is TGTGCCTGCCCACCGAAGGGGCGGGAGGGCGTCTACGAGCAGTACTTC. Translated: CACPPKGREGVYEQYF.

The chain links TRBV28 to TRBJ2-3; the D gene is possibly TRBD2 (6 bases). This CDR3 has 11 amino acids. The V gene's germline CDR1 is MDHEN and CDR2 SYDVKM. With 5 bases removed from V and 10 bases from J, the gap between germline ends came to 10 bases. Written as DNA, the CDR3 is TGTGCCAGCAGTGGCCGGGACTCGCAGTATTTT. Protein: CASSGRDSQYF.

This clone turned up a few times. The genes are TRBV19 and TRBJ1-5, with TRBD1 matching 7 bases. Trimming took 4 bases from V and 7 from J; bases not matched to a gene: 10. The CDR3 extends over 15 amino acids. Germline CDR1 reads LNHDA; CDR2 reads SQIVND (reference sequence). The CDR3, as DNA: TGTGCCAGTAGTAGAGCTACAGGGGTCGGGCAGCCCCAGCATTTT. It codes for CASSRATGVGQPQHF.

The count of this clone is one. The chain couples TRBV2 to TRBJ2-7, with D possibly being TRBD1 (5 bases). The V end was cut by 7 bases, the J end by 4 bases, with 17 bases between. In germline, CDR1 is SNHLY, CDR2 FYNNEI. The CDR3 totals 14 residues. Here the CDR3 DNA reads TGTGCCAGCACTCCAGACAGAACCGGATACGAGCAGTACTTC. This codes for CASTPDRTGYEQYF.

The J gene is TRBJ1-2, the V gene TRBV7-2; no clear D gene. V lost 1 base, J lost 10 bases, and 16 bases lay in between. The germline CDR1 and CDR2 sequences are SGHTA and FQGNSA. There are 14 residues in the CDR3. The CDR3 nucleotides are TGTGCCAGCAGCTTAGATGGCGGCCCCCGTTCCTACACCTTC. Translation: CASSLDGGPRSYTF.